The T cell receptor beta chain described here comes from a study of T-cell reconstitution after alpha-beta-depleted transplantation in children. This clonotype was recorded many times. The authors prepared the TCRbeta library with unique molecular identifiers. One entry per CDR3 protein results from TCRdb running MiXCR on the PCR reads. The sample includes 200,000 to 250,000 distinct CDR3 sequences, approximately 12% of them seen just once. Germline loops: CDR1 SNHLY, CDR2 FYNNEI. The CDR3 spans 14 residues. V dropped 5 bases and J dropped 3 bases, with 14 bases sitting between them. Sequencing used PBMCs from the stem cell graft donor, obtained from the stem cell graft. The TCR was taken from a human donor who donated a stem cell graft to a child with acute lymphoblastic leukemia. The chain recombines TRBV2 with TRBJ2-7; possibly TRBD1 for D (5 bases). CDR3 DNA sequence: TGTGCCAGCAGTCAGGGAATACATAGCTACGAGCAGTACTTC. This translates into CASSQGIHSYEQYF. The variable domain in full, with the rest retrieved from reference TRBV2 and TRBJ2-7, is EPEVTQTPSHQVTQMGQEVILRCVPISNHLYFYWYRQILGQKVEFLVSFYNNEISEKSEIFDDQFSVERPDGSNFTLKIRSTKLEDSAMYFCASSQGIHSYEQYFGPGTRLTVT.